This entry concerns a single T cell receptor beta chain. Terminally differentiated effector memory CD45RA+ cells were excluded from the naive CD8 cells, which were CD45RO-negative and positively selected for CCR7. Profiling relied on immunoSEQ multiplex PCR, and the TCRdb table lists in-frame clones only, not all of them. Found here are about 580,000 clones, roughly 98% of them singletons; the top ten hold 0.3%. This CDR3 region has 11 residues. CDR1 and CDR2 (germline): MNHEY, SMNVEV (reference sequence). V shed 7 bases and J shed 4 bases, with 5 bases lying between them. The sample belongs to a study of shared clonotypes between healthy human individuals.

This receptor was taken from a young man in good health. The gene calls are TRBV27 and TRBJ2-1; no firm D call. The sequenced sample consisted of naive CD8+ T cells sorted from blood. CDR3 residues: CASTGYNEQFF. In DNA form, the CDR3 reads TGTGCCAGCACCGGATACAATGAGCAGTTCTTC.